This entry describes one TCR beta chain. This receptor's antigen is unknown. Base qualities are not recorded, but no much larger clone differs from it by a single base. Library generation was performed with the immunoSEQ multiplex PCR assay. TCRdb limited this immuneACCESS table to in-frame rearrangements with V and J called. A share of clones is missing; checked studies link under half to unresolved V genes, and the rest is unexplained. Across this sample there are about 190,000 clones, with about 89% seen only once. The ten largest account for approximately 1.8% of the sample. The CDR3 runs 13 amino acids, cysteine and phenylalanine included. The read is trimmed to its CDR3 DNA, 39 bases read in frame from base 1. V was cut back by 5 bases and J by 7 bases, leaving a gap of 12 bases between them. CDR1 and CDR2 are read off the germline V gene (reference sequence) as MNHEY and SMNVEV. These data originate in a study of control samples from healthy donors and cancer patients (dated by TCRdb to the early 2020s).

Sequenced: blood. This TCR came from a man aged 25-40 years in good health. The rearranged chain carries TRBV27 and TRBJ2-1; TRBD2 is possibly the D segment (6 matching bases). CDR3 reads: CASSGGTINEQFF. In nucleotide form, the sequence is TGTGCCAGCAGTGGGGGGACCATAAATGAGCAGTTCTTC.